This T cell receptor beta chain was obtained from a study of T cells in Graves' hyperthyroidism and ophthalmopathy. V shed 2 bases, J shed 12 bases, and the junction held 10 bases outside the gene matches. Germline V gene data show CDR1 as SNHLY and CDR2 as FYNNEI. This CDR3 is 15 amino acids long. Amplification yielded TCR beta CDR3 regions, with RNA transcripts as the source. In the first-round RT-PCR of the TCR CDR3, the HTBI primer set was used. From the multiplex PCR reads, TCRdb called clonotypes with MiXCR, one entry per CDR3 protein. This table has about 52,000 distinct CDR3 sequences, about half appearing once.

The chain employs TRBV2 and TRBJ1-5; the match to TRBD1 covers 10 bases. The source material was blood. The source is a woman between 45 and 60 years old with Graves' ophthalmopathy. The CDR3 loop reads CASSETGQGPKHQHF. The CDR3 DNA reads as TGTGCCAGCAGTGAAACGGGACAGGGGCCGAAACACCAGCATTTT. Filled out from reference TRBV2 and TRBJ1-5, the complete variable domain reads EPEVTQTPSHQVTQMGQEVILRCVPISNHLYFYWYRQILGQKVEFLVSFYNNEISEKSEIFDDQFSVERPDGSNFTLKIRSTKLEDSAMYFCASSETGQGPKHQHFGDGTRLSIL.